A single T cell receptor (beta chain) is shown here with its context. The protocol was immunoSEQ multiplex PCR, while the TCRdb copy is restricted to in-frame clones and leaves out a portion. The sample contains about 960,000 clones, around three quarters of which appear only once. The data were obtained in a study of shared clonotypes between healthy human individuals. Per germline, CDR1 SEHNR and CDR2 FQNEAQ (reference sequence). CDR3 size: 14 residues. After removal of 3 bases from V and 5 bases from J, the junction contained 1 base not matched to a gene. CD45RA-negative memory and CD45RA+ naive subsets were split from the CD4+ cells.

V usage is TRBV7-9 and J usage is TRBJ1-5, with 10 nucleotides matching TRBD1. What was sequenced was memory CD4+ T cells sorted from blood. Subset defined: CD45RA-negative fraction. The origin of this receptor is a man aged 18 to 30 in good health. CDR3 nucleotides: TGTGCCAGCAGCTTGGGGACAGGGGATCAGCCCCAGCATTTT. The encoded protein is CASSLGTGDQPQHF.